The sequence of this TCR beta chain was determined in a study of blood T cells in healthy people across ages. A second PCR, run for 7 to 11 cycles, used a sample-barcoded 5' primer plus a J-beta primer mix. Via MiXCR, TCRdb re-called the 5' RACE reads, giving one row per CDR3 protein. The data show around 780,000 distinct CDR3 sequences, with approximately 60% seen just once and roughly 24% held by the top ten. The CDR3 is 14 amino acids. Germline V gene lookup returns CDR1 SGHTA and CDR2 FQGNSA. In this sample, this clonotype turned up once. Sequenced input: blood. The V gene is TRBV7-2, the J gene TRBJ2-1; 8 positions agree with TRBD2. The end of the DNA is better explained by TRBJ2-7, so the J call may be wrong. This clonotype was obtained from a middle-aged man in good health. This chain's CDR3 is CASSVRLAYNEQYF. CDR3 in DNA: TGTGCCAGCAGCGTTAGACTAGCGTACAATGAGCAGTACTTC.